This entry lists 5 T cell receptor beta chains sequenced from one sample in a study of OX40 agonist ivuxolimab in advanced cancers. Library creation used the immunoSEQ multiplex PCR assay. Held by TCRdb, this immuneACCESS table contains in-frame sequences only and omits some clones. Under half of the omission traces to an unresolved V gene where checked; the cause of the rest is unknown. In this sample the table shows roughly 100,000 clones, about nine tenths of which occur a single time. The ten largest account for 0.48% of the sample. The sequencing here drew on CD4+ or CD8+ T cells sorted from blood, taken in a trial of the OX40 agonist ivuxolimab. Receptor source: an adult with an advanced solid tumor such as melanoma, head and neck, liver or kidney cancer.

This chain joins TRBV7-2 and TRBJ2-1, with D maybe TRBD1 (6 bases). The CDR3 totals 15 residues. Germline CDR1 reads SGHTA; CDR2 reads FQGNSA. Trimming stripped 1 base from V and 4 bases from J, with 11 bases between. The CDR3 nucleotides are TGTGCCAGCAGCTTAGGAGAGGGACAATACAATGAGCAGTTCTTC. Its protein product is CASSLGEGQYNEQFF.

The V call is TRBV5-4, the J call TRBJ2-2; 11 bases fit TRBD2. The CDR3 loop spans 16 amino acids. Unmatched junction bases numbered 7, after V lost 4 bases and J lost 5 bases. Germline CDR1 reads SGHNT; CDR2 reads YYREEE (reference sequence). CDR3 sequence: CASSALAGGKTGELFF. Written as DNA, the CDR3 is TGTGCCAGCAGCGCCCTAGCGGGGGGAAAAACCGGGGAGCTGTTTTTT.

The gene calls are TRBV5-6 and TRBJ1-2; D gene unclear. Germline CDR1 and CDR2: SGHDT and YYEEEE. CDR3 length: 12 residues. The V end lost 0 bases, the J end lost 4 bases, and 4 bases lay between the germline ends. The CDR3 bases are TGTGCCAGCAGCTTGGCGGGCTATGGCTACACCTTC. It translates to CASSLAGYGYTF.

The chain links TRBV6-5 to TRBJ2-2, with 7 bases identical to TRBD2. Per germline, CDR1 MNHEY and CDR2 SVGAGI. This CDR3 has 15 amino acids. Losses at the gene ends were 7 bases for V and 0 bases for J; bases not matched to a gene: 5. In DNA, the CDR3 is TGTGCCAGCATTAGGGCGGGGGCGAACACCGGGGAGCTGTTTTTT. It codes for CASIRAGANTGELFF.

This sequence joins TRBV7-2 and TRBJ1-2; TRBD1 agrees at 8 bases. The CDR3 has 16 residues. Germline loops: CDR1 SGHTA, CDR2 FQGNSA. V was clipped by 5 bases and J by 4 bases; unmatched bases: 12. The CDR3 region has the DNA TGTGCCAGCAGCCCAGGACAGGGCCCCACTCCCTATGGCTACACCTTC. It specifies CASSPGQGPTPYGYTF.